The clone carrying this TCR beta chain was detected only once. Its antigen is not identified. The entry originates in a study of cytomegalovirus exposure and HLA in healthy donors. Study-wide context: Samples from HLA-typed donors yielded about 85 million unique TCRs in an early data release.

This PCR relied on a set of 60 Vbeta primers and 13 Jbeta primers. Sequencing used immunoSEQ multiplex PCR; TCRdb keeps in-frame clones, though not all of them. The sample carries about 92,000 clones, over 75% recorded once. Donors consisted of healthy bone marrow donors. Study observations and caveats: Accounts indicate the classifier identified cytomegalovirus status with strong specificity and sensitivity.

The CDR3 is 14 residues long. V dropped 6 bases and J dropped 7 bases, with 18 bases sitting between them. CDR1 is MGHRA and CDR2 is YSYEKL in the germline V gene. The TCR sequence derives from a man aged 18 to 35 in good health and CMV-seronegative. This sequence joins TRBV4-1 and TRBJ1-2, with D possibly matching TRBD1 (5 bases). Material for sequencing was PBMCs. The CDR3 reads CASRLTQDNGGYTF. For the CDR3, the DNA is TGCGCCAGCAGGCTCACCCAGGACAACGGTGGCTACACCTTC.